This T cell receptor (beta chain) was obtained from a study of blood T cell repertoires in COVID-19. Turning to the study itself: Researchers got acute and convalescent COVID-19 samples from the United States, Italy and Spain. PBMCs, B-cell-depleted T cells, or T cells were the source of the cDNA or gDNA that made up the material.

Germline V CDR1 and CDR2: SGHAT, FQNNGV. Trimming took 5 bases from V and 5 from J, leaving 18 bases between them. This CDR3 contains 15 residues. Under the authors' procedure: From reference gene primer amplification, estimates of nucleated cell counts were derived. Here immunoSEQ multiplex PCR was the method, and the copy in TCRdb shows in-frame clones only, minus some. V, J and clone size are taken as reported in that table, and D and trimming were inferred from the DNA itself. The table lists tens of thousands of clones, 75% to 80% of them singletons. The origin of this receptor is a man between 65 and 85 years old with active or convalescent COVID-19. The sequenced sample consisted of peripheral blood. J is TRBJ2-5 and V is TRBV11-2; maybe TRBD2 (6 bases). The CDR3 nucleotides read TGTGCCAGCAGCCAGAGCGGGCCGGACTTTGAGACCCAGTACTTC. This translates into CASSQSGPDFETQYF. The full variable domain, with the rest looked up from reference TRBV11-2 and TRBJ2-5, is EAGVAQSPRYKIIEKRQSVAFWCNPISGHATLYWYQQILGQGPKLLIQFQNNGVVDDSQLPKDRFSAERLKGVDSTLKIQPAKLEDSAVYLCASSQSGPDFETQYFGPGTRLLVL.